This T cell receptor beta chain was obtained from a study of radiotherapy plus CTLA-4 blockade in lung cancer. Across the study: Objective responses occurred in approximately 18% of patients; around 31% had disease control.

To note about this clone: What it recognizes is unknown.

Germline assignment: CDR1 MNHNS and CDR2 SASEGT. V dropped 2 bases and J dropped 3 bases, with 13 bases sitting between them. This CDR3 comprises 15 residues. Study results and caveats: Blood saw expansion of tumor-derived TCR clones after radiotherapy plus ipilimumab.

The assay was immunoSEQ multiplex PCR, and TCRdb's table has in-frame clones only and misses some. The data show tens of thousands of clones, with approximately 76% seen just once and 11% held by the top ten. Focal radiation was given together with CTLA-4 blockade (ipilimumab) to patients with chemo-refractory metastatic non-small-cell lung cancer. The TCR comes from a human donor with non-small cell lung cancer who had stable disease on radiotherapy plus ipilimumab. The chain links TRBV6-1 to TRBJ1-2; unclear D gene. The sequences come from peripheral blood, collected from a patient treated with radiotherapy plus ipilimumab. The CDR3 region is CASSESGRTYYGYTF. As DNA, the CDR3 is TGTGCCAGCAGTGAATCGGGGAGGACCTACTATGGCTACACCTTC.